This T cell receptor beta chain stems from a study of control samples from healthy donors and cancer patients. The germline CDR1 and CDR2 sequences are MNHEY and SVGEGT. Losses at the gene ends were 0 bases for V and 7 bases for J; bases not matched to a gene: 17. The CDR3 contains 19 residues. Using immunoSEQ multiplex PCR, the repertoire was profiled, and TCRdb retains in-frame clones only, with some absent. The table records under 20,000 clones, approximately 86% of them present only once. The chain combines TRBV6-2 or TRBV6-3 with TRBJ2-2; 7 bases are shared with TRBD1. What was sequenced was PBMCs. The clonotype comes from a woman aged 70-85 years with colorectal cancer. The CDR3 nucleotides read TGTGCCAGCAGTTACTCTCGGACAGGAAATACGGTGTTCAGCGGGGAGCTGTTTTTT. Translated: CASSYSRTGNTVFSGELFF.